This T cell receptor beta chain was sequenced for a study of PD-1 blockade in classical Hodgkin lymphoma. Repertoires were generated with immunoSEQ multiplex PCR, while TCRdb's copy carries only in-frame clones and drops some. The sample holds around 57,000 clones, about 89% seen once. Documented time point: cycle 4 day 1 (C4D1), after less than 7 weeks of nivolumab. Every patient experienced relapse after autologous stem cell transplantation, and brentuximab vedotin exposure varied. Complete response, partial response or progressive disease constituted the best response categories observed. The TCR comes from a human donor with classical Hodgkin lymphoma. The sample consisted of peripheral blood mononuclear cells (PBMCs), taken before the fourth cycle of nivolumab.

As DNA, the CDR3 is TGTGCCAGCAGTCTACTTACAGGGGGAGTCTCCGAGCAGTACTTC. This gives the protein CASSLLTGGVSEQYF. The chain has TRBV14 and TRBJ2-7; 8 positions match TRBD1. This CDR3 has 15 residues. The germline V gene encodes CDR1 SGHDN and CDR2 FVKESK. V shed 6 bases and J 6 bases; nucleotides not matched to a gene: 13.